The clone carrying this T cell receptor (beta chain) was picked up one time. Its target is not known. Germline assignment: CDR1 ENHRY and CDR2 SYGVKD. After removal of 3 bases from V and 1 base from J, the junction contained 5 bases not matched to a gene. The length of the CDR3 is 15 residues. TCRdb passed the 5' RACE reads through MiXCR, listing each CDR3 protein once. The sample carries more than 350,000 distinct CDR3 sequences, under 25% recorded once. This sample is part of a study of T-cell memory formation after mild COVID-19. Findings of the study overall: There were some responding clones in pre-infection memory, which suggested that cross-reactive memory had joined. Day 37-peaking second-wave clones had unconfirmed SARS-CoV-2 specificity.

The sequence derives from an adult woman who had mild COVID-19 (a few samples of this study predate the infection). Cell type and time point are not known. The chain employs TRBV10-3 and TRBJ2-7; 8 bases fit TRBD2. Sequencing was performed on PBMCs or a T cell subset sorted from them (not recorded which). The CDR3 nucleotides read TGTGCCATCAGTGACGAGGTAGCGGGGTCCTACGAGCAGTACTTC. Its translation is CAISDEVAGSYEQYF.